This TCR beta chain was sequenced for a study of beta chain features in type 1 diabetes. The study's findings and limits: Individuals with type 1 diabetes displayed fewer insertions and more deletions at VDJ junctions. Patients showed naive, central memory and Treg TCRB repertoires that appeared more similar than those of healthy donors.

This clone was recorded a few times. What it binds is not known. Germline V CDR1 and CDR2: LNHDA, SQIVND (reference sequence). This CDR3 comprises 15 residues. V lost 6 bases, J lost 13 bases, and 16 bases stayed unmatched. Sequenced material consisted of expressed TCRB transcripts (all of the isolated RNA was reverse transcribed). The data were produced by immunoSEQ multiplex PCR, yet TCRdb's version contains in-frame clones alone and is incomplete. The repertoire consists of about 350,000 clones, with 20% occurring once and the leading ten covering around 0.045%. The sequencing sample was made of naive CD4+ T cells from blood. The chain is built from TRBV19 and TRBJ1-4, with TRBD1 matching over 8 bases. The TCR originated in a woman aged 18 to 35 in good health. The CDR3 here is CASRGTGDVDKGLFF. CDR3 sequence (DNA): TGTGCCAGTAGGGGGACAGGCGATGTGGACAAGGGACTGTTTTTT.